This TCR beta chain was recovered during a study of blood T cell repertoires in COVID-19. At the level of the study: COVID-19 samples collected from the United States, Italy and Spain covered acute and convalescent phases. Sample material is recorded as cDNA or gDNA derived from T cells, B-cell-depleted T cells, or PBMCs.

Trimming removed 5 bases at V and 6 bases at J, with 14 bases between. Germline CDR1 is MNHEY and CDR2 is SMNVEV (reference sequence). The CDR3 has 14 residues. How the authors handled the data: The assay estimated nucleated cells by amplifying reference gene primers. Sequencing used immunoSEQ multiplex PCR; TCRdb keeps in-frame clones, though not all of them. For V, J and clone size, that table is used; D and trimming come from the DNA. The sample contains 200,000 or so clones, over 60% of which appear only once. The sample taken for sequencing was peripheral blood. This chain connects TRBV27 to TRBJ2-4; TRBD1 might be the D (5 bases). The TCR comes from a woman between 65 and 79 years old with acute or convalescent COVID-19. CDR3 residues: CASSSGRGGNIQYF. CDR3 DNA: TGTGCCAGCAGTAGTGGAAGGGGTGGAAACATTCAGTACTTC.